The rows below give T cell receptor beta chains drawn from one sample of a study of CD8 T cells in Susac syndrome. TCRdb ran MiXCR on the immunoSEQ multiplex PCR reads and lists one entry per CDR3 protein. The data contain 50,000 to 55,000 distinct CDR3 sequences, just under 95% of them singletons. The sample taken for sequencing was CD8+ T cells from PBMCs. The receptors were gathered from a human donor with Susac syndrome. Each CDR3 is given with its conserved first and last residue. Fields, in order: clone size, V gene, J gene, D gene, CDR3 length, CDR3 protein, CDR3 DNA. A D gene is named only where the DNA matches it firmly. The size entry is marked missing in some rows and otherwise reads once, few, many or a size class.

clone size: NA
V gene: TRBV29-1
J gene: TRBJ2-7
D gene: TRBD1
CDR3 length: 15
CDR3 protein: CSVEDLRDRGYEQYF
CDR3 DNA: TGCAGCGTTGAAGATCTCCGGGACAGGGGCTACGAGCAGTACTTC

clone size: NA
V gene: TRBV3-1
J gene: TRBJ2-1
D gene: NA
CDR3 length: 11
CDR3 protein: CASSQGPEQFF
CDR3 DNA: TGTGCCAGCAGCCAAGGGCCAGAGCAGTTCTTC

clone size: NA
V gene: TRBV5-6
J gene: TRBJ1-2
D gene: NA
CDR3 length: 15
CDR3 protein: CASSRRGDRRDGYTF
CDR3 DNA: TGTGCCAGCAGCCGGCGGGGCGACAGGAGGGATGGCTACACCTTC

clone size: NA
V gene: TRBV30
J gene: TRBJ1-2
D gene: TRBD1
CDR3 length: 13
CDR3 protein: CAWSRQGNYGYTF
CDR3 DNA: TGTGCCTGGAGTCGACAGGGTAACTATGGCTACACCTTC

clone size: NA
V gene: TRBV13
J gene: TRBJ2-2
D gene: TRBD2
CDR3 length: 15
CDR3 protein: CASSPAGGGTGELFF
CDR3 DNA: TGTGCCAGCAGCCCTGCGGGGGGCGGCACCGGGGAGCTGTTTTTT

clone size: NA
V gene: TRBV12-3/TRBV12-4
J gene: TRBJ2-5
D gene: NA
CDR3 length: 13
CDR3 protein: CASSEDGEETQYF
CDR3 DNA: TGTGCCAGCAGTGAGGACGGAGAAGAGACCCAGTACTTC

clone size: NA
V gene: TRBV12-5
J gene: TRBJ1-2
D gene: NA
CDR3 length: 15
CDR3 protein: CASGPLGGSMEGYTF
CDR3 DNA: TGTGCTAGTGGTCCCCTCGGGGGGTCGATGGAAGGCTACACCTTC

clone size: once
V gene: TRBV9
J gene: TRBJ2-1
D gene: TRBD2
CDR3 length: 17
CDR3 protein: CASSVGLAGARGYEQFF
CDR3 DNA: TGTGCCAGCAGCGTTGGACTAGCGGGGGCCCGGGGGTATGAGCAGTTCTTC

clone size: NA
V gene: TRBV29-1
J gene: TRBJ2-1
D gene: NA
CDR3 length: 14
CDR3 protein: CSVRGSISYNEQFF
CDR3 DNA: TGCAGCGTTCGGGGGAGCATATCATACAATGAGCAGTTCTTC

clone size: NA
V gene: TRBV7-2
J gene: TRBJ2-1
D gene: NA
CDR3 length: 12
CDR3 protein: CASSWDRAEQFF
CDR3 DNA: TGTGCCAGCAGCTGGGACCGGGCCGAGCAGTTCTTC

clone size: NA
V gene: TRBV6-2/TRBV6-3
J gene: TRBJ1-2
D gene: NA
CDR3 length: 14
CDR3 protein: CASSYSTANYGYTF
CDR3 DNA: TGTGCCAGCAGTTACTCGACAGCTAACTATGGCTACACCTTC

clone size: NA
V gene: TRBV29-1
J gene: TRBJ2-3
D gene: NA
CDR3 length: 14
CDR3 protein: CSVDAGGSTDTQYF
CDR3 DNA: TGCAGCGTTGATGCCGGTGGGAGCACAGATACGCAGTATTTT

clone size: NA
V gene: TRBV9
J gene: TRBJ2-2
D gene: NA
CDR3 length: 18
CDR3 protein: CASSVDPTGGSRTGELFF
CDR3 DNA: TGTGCCAGCAGCGTAGACCCTACGGGGGGCTCGCGGACCGGGGAGCTGTTTTTT

clone size: NA
V gene: TRBV30
J gene: TRBJ2-7
D gene: TRBD1
CDR3 length: 12
CDR3 protein: CAWMRGGGEQYF
CDR3 DNA: TGTGCCTGGATGAGAGGGGGCGGCGAGCAGTACTTC

clone size: NA
V gene: TRBV9
J gene: TRBJ1-3
D gene: NA
CDR3 length: 14
CDR3 protein: CASSVAGFGNTIYF
CDR3 DNA: TGTGCCAGCAGCGTAGCAGGGTTCGGAAACACCATATATTTT

clone size: NA
V gene: TRBV28
J gene: TRBJ2-7
D gene: TRBD1
CDR3 length: 14
CDR3 protein: CASSFQGQGYEQYF
CDR3 DNA: TGTGCCAGCAGTTTTCAAGGACAGGGGTACGAGCAGTACTTC

clone size: NA
V gene: TRBV6-2/TRBV6-3
J gene: TRBJ1-4
D gene: NA
CDR3 length: 11
CDR3 protein: CASSYTEKLFF
CDR3 DNA: TGTGCCAGCAGTTACACGGAGAAACTGTTTTTT

clone size: once
V gene: TRBV15
J gene: TRBJ2-2
D gene: NA
CDR3 length: 15
CDR3 protein: CATSSPQGNTGELFF
CDR3 DNA: TGTGCCACCAGCAGCCCACAGGGGAACACCGGGGAGCTGTTTTTT

clone size: NA
V gene: TRBV20-1
J gene: TRBJ1-5
D gene: NA
CDR3 length: 17
CDR3 protein: CSARGAPDTYSNQPQHF
CDR3 DNA: TGCAGTGCTAGAGGGGCTCCGGACACATATAGCAATCAGCCCCAGCATTTT

clone size: NA
V gene: TRBV11-2
J gene: TRBJ2-5
D gene: TRBD1
CDR3 length: 15
CDR3 protein: CASSPDRGYQETQYF
CDR3 DNA: TGTGCCAGCAGCCCCGACAGGGGGTACCAAGAGACCCAGTACTTC

clone size: NA
V gene: TRBV9
J gene: TRBJ1-1
D gene: TRBD1
CDR3 length: 17
CDR3 protein: CASSPPGQGAENTEAFF
CDR3 DNA: TGTGCCAGCAGCCCTCCGGGACAGGGGGCGGAGAACACTGAAGCTTTCTTT

clone size: NA
V gene: TRBV7-3
J gene: TRBJ2-1
D gene: NA
CDR3 length: 12
CDR3 protein: CASSSNPLEQFF
CDR3 DNA: TGTGCCAGCAGCTCTAACCCATTGGAGCAGTTCTTC

clone size: NA
V gene: TRBV29-1
J gene: TRBJ2-3
D gene: NA
CDR3 length: 16
CDR3 protein: CSVGPMTGRSTDTQYF
CDR3 DNA: TGCAGCGTTGGACCCATGACAGGCAGAAGCACAGATACGCAGTATTTT

clone size: NA
V gene: TRBV12-3/TRBV12-4
J gene: TRBJ2-1
D gene: NA
CDR3 length: 11
CDR3 protein: CASSPTVEQFF
CDR3 DNA: TGTGCCAGCAGTCCCACTGTGGAGCAGTTCTTC

clone size: NA
V gene: TRBV29-1
J gene: TRBJ2-6
D gene: NA
CDR3 length: 16
CDR3 protein: CSVEDLRISGANVLTF
CDR3 DNA: TGCAGCGTTGAAGATCTTAGAATCTCTGGGGCCAACGTCCTGACTTTC

clone size: NA
V gene: TRBV12-3/TRBV12-4
J gene: TRBJ1-2
D gene: NA
CDR3 length: 12
CDR3 protein: CASSPTNYGYTF
CDR3 DNA: TGTGCCAGCAGTCCTACCAACTATGGCTACACCTTC

clone size: NA
V gene: TRBV28
J gene: TRBJ2-2
D gene: TRBD1
CDR3 length: 14
CDR3 protein: CASIDRGVTGELFF
CDR3 DNA: TGTGCCAGCATAGACAGGGGAGTCACCGGGGAGCTGTTTTTT

clone size: NA
V gene: TRBV9
J gene: TRBJ2-1
D gene: TRBD2
CDR3 length: 18
CDR3 protein: CASSHPASGGILYNEQFF
CDR3 DNA: TGTGCCAGCAGCCACCCAGCTAGCGGGGGCATCCTCTACAATGAGCAGTTCTTC

clone size: NA
V gene: TRBV5-6
J gene: TRBJ1-4
D gene: NA
CDR3 length: 16
CDR3 protein: CASSPTYTGKGEKLFF
CDR3 DNA: TGTGCCAGCAGCCCCACCTACACAGGAAAGGGAGAAAAACTGTTTTTT

clone size: once
V gene: TRBV29-1
J gene: TRBJ2-7
D gene: NA
CDR3 length: 13
CDR3 protein: CSVEGPGDYEQYF
CDR3 DNA: TGCAGCGTTGAGGGGCCAGGGGACTACGAGCAGTACTTC

clone size: NA
V gene: TRBV7-8
J gene: TRBJ2-5
D gene: TRBD1
CDR3 length: 16
CDR3 protein: CASSYKQGTGEETQYF
CDR3 DNA: TGTGCCAGCAGCTACAAACAGGGGACAGGGGAAGAGACCCAGTACTTC

clone size: NA
V gene: TRBV29-1
J gene: TRBJ1-2
D gene: NA
CDR3 length: 11
CDR3 protein: CSVVSNYGYTF
CDR3 DNA: TGCAGCGTTGTATCCAACTATGGCTACACCTTC

clone size: NA
V gene: TRBV30
J gene: TRBJ1-5
D gene: NA
CDR3 length: 12
CDR3 protein: CAWSVGHQPQHF
CDR3 DNA: TGTGCCTGGAGTGTAGGGCATCAGCCCCAGCATTTT

clone size: NA
V gene: TRBV30
J gene: TRBJ1-5
D gene: TRBD1
CDR3 length: 16
CDR3 protein: CAWSAGTGVINQPQHF
CDR3 DNA: TGTGCCTGGAGTGCCGGGACAGGGGTAATCAATCAGCCCCAGCATTTT

clone size: once
V gene: TRBV4-3
J gene: TRBJ2-7
D gene: NA
CDR3 length: 15
CDR3 protein: CASSQEWPGPYEQYF
CDR3 DNA: TGCGCCAGCAGCCAAGAGTGGCCAGGGCCCTACGAGCAGTACTTC

clone size: once
V gene: TRBV3-1
J gene: TRBJ1-1
D gene: NA
CDR3 length: 16
CDR3 protein: CASSQDLQGWNIEAFF
CDR3 DNA: TGTGCCAGCAGCCAAGACCTACAGGGATGGAATATTGAAGCTTTCTTT

clone size: NA
V gene: TRBV7-9
J gene: TRBJ2-7
D gene: NA
CDR3 length: 13
CDR3 protein: CASSSDLSYEQYF
CDR3 DNA: TGTGCCAGCAGCTCGGATCTATCCTACGAGCAGTACTTC

clone size: NA
V gene: TRBV28
J gene: TRBJ2-5
D gene: NA
CDR3 length: 13
CDR3 protein: CASSPRRTRTQYF
CDR3 DNA: TGTGCCAGCAGTCCCCGACGAACCCGGACCCAGTACTTC

clone size: once
V gene: TRBV5-6
J gene: TRBJ2-5
D gene: NA
CDR3 length: 13
CDR3 protein: CASLRGGKRTQYF
CDR3 DNA: TGTGCCAGCCTACGGGGTGGGAAGAGGACCCAGTACTTC

clone size: NA
V gene: TRBV25-1
J gene: TRBJ1-2
D gene: NA
CDR3 length: 12
CDR3 protein: CASSVGREGYTF
CDR3 DNA: TGTGCCAGCAGTGTAGGGCGGGAAGGCTACACCTTC

clone size: NA
V gene: TRBV3-1
J gene: TRBJ2-1
D gene: TRBD2
CDR3 length: 17
CDR3 protein: CASSPKGRTRPYNEQFF
CDR3 DNA: TGTGCCAGCAGCCCGAAGGGTAGGACTAGACCCTACAATGAGCAGTTCTTC

clone size: NA
V gene: TRBV7-2
J gene: TRBJ2-5
D gene: TRBD2
CDR3 length: 16
CDR3 protein: CASSLNSLSGAQDQYF
CDR3 DNA: TGTGCCAGCAGCTTAAACAGTCTTAGCGGGGCCCAGGACCAGTACTTC

clone size: NA
V gene: TRBV6-5
J gene: TRBJ2-3
D gene: TRBD2
CDR3 length: 19
CDR3 protein: CASSYPLGLAGAGTDTQYF
CDR3 DNA: TGTGCCAGCAGTTACCCGCTAGGACTAGCGGGGGCCGGGACAGATACGCAGTATTTT

clone size: NA
V gene: TRBV19
J gene: TRBJ2-3
D gene: NA
CDR3 length: 15
CDR3 protein: CASSWTAPSPDTQYF
CDR3 DNA: TGTGCCAGTAGTTGGACAGCTCCCTCCCCAGATACGCAGTATTTT

clone size: NA
V gene: TRBV4-1
J gene: TRBJ1-1
D gene: TRBD1
CDR3 length: 15
CDR3 protein: CASSQASGGNTEAFF
CDR3 DNA: TGCGCCAGCAGCCAGGCCTCAGGGGGGAACACTGAAGCTTTCTTT

clone size: NA
V gene: TRBV4-1
J gene: TRBJ2-1
D gene: NA
CDR3 length: 15
CDR3 protein: CASSRGQYSYNEQFF
CDR3 DNA: TGCGCCAGCAGCCGGGGACAATACTCCTACAATGAGCAGTTCTTC

clone size: NA
V gene: TRBV6-1
J gene: TRBJ1-1
D gene: NA
CDR3 length: 11
CDR3 protein: CASGVNTEAFF
CDR3 DNA: TGTGCCAGCGGAGTGAACACTGAAGCTTTCTTT

clone size: NA
V gene: TRBV4-3
J gene: TRBJ2-1
D gene: TRBD2
CDR3 length: 16
CDR3 protein: CASSQVGGGDYNEQFF
CDR3 DNA: TGCGCCAGCAGCCAAGTCGGCGGGGGAGACTACAATGAGCAGTTCTTC

clone size: NA
V gene: TRBV7-9
J gene: TRBJ2-1
D gene: TRBD2
CDR3 length: 15
CDR3 protein: CASSFSGGTDNEQFF
CDR3 DNA: TGTGCCAGCAGCTTTAGCGGGGGGACTGACAATGAGCAGTTCTTC

clone size: once
V gene: TRBV27
J gene: TRBJ1-2
D gene: TRBD1
CDR3 length: 15
CDR3 protein: CASSGDRNVFYGYTF
CDR3 DNA: TGTGCCAGCAGTGGGGACAGGAACGTATTCTATGGCTACACCTTC

clone size: NA
V gene: TRBV12-5
J gene: TRBJ1-5
D gene: NA
CDR3 length: 14
CDR3 protein: CASGSSGGGQPQHF
CDR3 DNA: TGTGCTAGTGGTTCCTCGGGGGGAGGTCAGCCCCAGCATTTT

clone size: once
V gene: TRBV5-1
J gene: TRBJ1-4
D gene: NA
CDR3 length: 15
CDR3 protein: CASSLESSTNEKLFF
CDR3 DNA: TGCGCCAGCAGCTTGGAATCAAGTACTAATGAAAAACTGTTTTTT

clone size: NA
V gene: TRBV9
J gene: TRBJ2-5
D gene: TRBD1
CDR3 length: 13
CDR3 protein: CASSVDREETQYF
CDR3 DNA: TGTGCCAGCAGCGTCGACAGGGAAGAGACCCAGTACTTC

clone size: NA
V gene: TRBV5-1
J gene: TRBJ2-1
D gene: NA
CDR3 length: 12
CDR3 protein: CASSLQGHEQFF
CDR3 DNA: TGCGCCAGCAGCTTACAGGGTCATGAGCAGTTCTTC

clone size: once
V gene: TRBV20-1
J gene: TRBJ2-7
D gene: NA
CDR3 length: 16
CDR3 protein: CSASPKQGRGSYEQYF
CDR3 DNA: TGCAGTGCTAGCCCCAAACAGGGACGTGGGTCCTACGAGCAGTACTTC

clone size: NA
V gene: TRBV11-2
J gene: TRBJ2-7
D gene: NA
CDR3 length: 13
CDR3 protein: CASSLAQGNEQYF
CDR3 DNA: TGTGCCAGCAGCTTAGCCCAAGGGAACGAGCAGTACTTC

clone size: NA
V gene: TRBV12-3/TRBV12-4
J gene: TRBJ2-7
D gene: NA
CDR3 length: 14
CDR3 protein: CASSLPGLGYEQYF
CDR3 DNA: TGTGCCAGCAGTTTGCCCGGGTTGGGCTACGAGCAGTACTTC